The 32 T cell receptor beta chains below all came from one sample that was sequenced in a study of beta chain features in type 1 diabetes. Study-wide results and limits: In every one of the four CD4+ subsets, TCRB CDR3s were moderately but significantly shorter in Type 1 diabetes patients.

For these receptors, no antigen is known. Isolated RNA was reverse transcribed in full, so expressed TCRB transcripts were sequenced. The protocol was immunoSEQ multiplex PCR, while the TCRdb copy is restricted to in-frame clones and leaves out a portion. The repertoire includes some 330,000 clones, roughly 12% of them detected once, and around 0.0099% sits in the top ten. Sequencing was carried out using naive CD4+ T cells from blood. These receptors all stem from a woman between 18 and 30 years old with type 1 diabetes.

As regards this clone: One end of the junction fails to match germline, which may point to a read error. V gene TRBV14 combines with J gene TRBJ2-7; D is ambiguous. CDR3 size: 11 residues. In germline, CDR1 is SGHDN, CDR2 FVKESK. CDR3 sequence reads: CVSSQGAEQYF. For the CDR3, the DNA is TGTGTCAGCAGCCAAGGCGCCGAGCAGTACTTC.

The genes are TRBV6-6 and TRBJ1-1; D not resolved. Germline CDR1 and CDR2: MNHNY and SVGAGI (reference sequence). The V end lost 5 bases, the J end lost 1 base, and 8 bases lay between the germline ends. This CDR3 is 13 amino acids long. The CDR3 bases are TGTGCCAGCAGTCGAACGGGGAACACTGAAGCTTTCTTT. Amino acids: CASSRTGNTEAFF.

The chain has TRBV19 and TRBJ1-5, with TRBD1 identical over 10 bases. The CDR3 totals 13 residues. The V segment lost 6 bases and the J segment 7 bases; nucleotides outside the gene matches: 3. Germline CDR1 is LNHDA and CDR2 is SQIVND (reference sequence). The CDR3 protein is CASRGQGIQPQHF. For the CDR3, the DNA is TGTGCCAGTAGGGGACAGGGGATCCAGCCCCAGCATTTT.

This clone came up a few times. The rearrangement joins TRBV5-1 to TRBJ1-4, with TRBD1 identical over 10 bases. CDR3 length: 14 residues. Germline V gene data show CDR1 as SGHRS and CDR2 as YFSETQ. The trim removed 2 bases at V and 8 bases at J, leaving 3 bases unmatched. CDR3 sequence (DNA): TGCGCCAGCAGCTTCGGGGGACAGGGGGAAAAACTGTTTTTT. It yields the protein CASSFGGQGEKLFF.

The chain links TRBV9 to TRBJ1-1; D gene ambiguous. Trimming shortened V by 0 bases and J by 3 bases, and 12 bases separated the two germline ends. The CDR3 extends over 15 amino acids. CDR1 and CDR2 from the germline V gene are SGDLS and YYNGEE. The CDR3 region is CASSVGELRYTEAFF. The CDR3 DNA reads TGTGCCAGCAGCGTAGGGGAGCTTCGGTACACTGAAGCTTTCTTT.

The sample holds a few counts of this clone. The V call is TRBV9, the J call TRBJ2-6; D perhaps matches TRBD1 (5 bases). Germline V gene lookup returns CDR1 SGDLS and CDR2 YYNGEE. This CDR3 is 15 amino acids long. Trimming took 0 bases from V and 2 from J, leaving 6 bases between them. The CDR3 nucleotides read TGTGCCAGCAGCGTAGAAGGGGCTGGGGCCAACGTCCTGACTTTC. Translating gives CASSVEGAGANVLTF.

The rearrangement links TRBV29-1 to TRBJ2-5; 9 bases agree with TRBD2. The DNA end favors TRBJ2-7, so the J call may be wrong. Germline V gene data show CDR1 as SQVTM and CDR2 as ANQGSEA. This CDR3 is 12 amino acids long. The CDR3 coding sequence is TGCAGCGTGGGACTAGCAGGATACGAGCAGTACTTC. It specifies CSVGLAGYEQYF.

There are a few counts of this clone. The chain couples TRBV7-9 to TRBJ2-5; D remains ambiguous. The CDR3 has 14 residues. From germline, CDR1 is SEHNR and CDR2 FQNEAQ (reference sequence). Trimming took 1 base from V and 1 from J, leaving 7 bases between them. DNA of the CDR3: TGTGCCAGCAGCTTAGAGGCGGCCCAAGAGACCCAGTACTTC. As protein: CASSLEAAQETQYF.

The CDR3 nucleotides read TGCGCCAGCAGTCAATCGACAGGGTTGGGCTATAAAAATCTGGCGATTGACTTGGACACTGAAGCTTTCTTT. This gives the protein CASSQSTGLGYKNLAIDLDTEAFF. The chain couples TRBV23-1 to TRBJ1-1, with TRBD1 matching 7 bases. TRBV23-1 is annotated as an ORF whose role is uncertain. J lost 3 bases, V lost 0 bases, and 31 bases had no gene match. This CDR3 spans 24 amino acids.

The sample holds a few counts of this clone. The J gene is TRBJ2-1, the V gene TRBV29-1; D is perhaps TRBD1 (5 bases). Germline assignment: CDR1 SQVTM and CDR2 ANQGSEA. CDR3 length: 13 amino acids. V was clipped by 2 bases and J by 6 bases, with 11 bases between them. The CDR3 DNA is TGCAGCGTTGAACTTGTTACAGGCAATGAGCAGTTCTTC. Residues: CSVELVTGNEQFF.

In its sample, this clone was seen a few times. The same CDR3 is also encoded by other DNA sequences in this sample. The CDR3 nucleotides read TGCGCCAGCGGGGACAGGGTCACAGATACGCAGTATTTT. Encoded protein: CASGDRVTDTQYF. The V and J genes are TRBV4-3 and TRBJ2-3; 9 nucleotides line up with TRBD1. V lost 8 bases and J lost 2; bases outside the gene matches: 2. Germline V lookup: CDR1 LGHNA, CDR2 YSLEER. This CDR3 has 13 amino acids.

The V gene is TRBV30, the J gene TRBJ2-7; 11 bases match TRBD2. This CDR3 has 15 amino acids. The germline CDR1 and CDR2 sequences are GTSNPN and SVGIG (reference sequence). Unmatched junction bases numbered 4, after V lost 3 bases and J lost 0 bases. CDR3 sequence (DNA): TGTGCCTGGAGCGTGACTAGCGGGGCCTCCTACGAGCAGTACTTC. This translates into CAWSVTSGASYEQYF.

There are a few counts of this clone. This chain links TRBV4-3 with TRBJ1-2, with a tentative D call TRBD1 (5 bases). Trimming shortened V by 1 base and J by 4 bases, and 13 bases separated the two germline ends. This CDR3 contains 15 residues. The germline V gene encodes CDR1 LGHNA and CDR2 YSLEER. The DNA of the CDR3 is TGCGCCAGCAGCCAAGTGGCGGGGGGTGGCTATGGCTACACCTTC. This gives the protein CASSQVAGGGYGYTF.

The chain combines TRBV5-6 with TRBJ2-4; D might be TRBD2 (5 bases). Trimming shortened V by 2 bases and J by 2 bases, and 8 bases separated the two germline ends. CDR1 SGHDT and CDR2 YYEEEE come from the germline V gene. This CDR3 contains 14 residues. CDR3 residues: CASSFEGTKNIQYF. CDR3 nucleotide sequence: TGTGCCAGCAGCTTCGAGGGAACCAAAAACATTCAGTACTTC. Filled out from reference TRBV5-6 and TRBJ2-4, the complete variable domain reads DAGVTQSPTHLIKTRGQQVTLRCSPKSGHDTVSWYQQALGQGPQFIFQYYEEEERQRGNFPDRFSGHQFPNYSSELNVNALLLGDSALYLCASSFEGTKNIQYFGAGTRLSVL.

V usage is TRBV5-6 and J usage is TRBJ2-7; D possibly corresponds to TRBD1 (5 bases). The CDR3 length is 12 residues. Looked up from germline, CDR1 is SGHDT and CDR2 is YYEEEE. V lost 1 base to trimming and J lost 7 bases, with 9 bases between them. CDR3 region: CASSLNRREQYF. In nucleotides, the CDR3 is TGTGCCAGCAGCTTGAACAGGAGAGAGCAGTACTTC. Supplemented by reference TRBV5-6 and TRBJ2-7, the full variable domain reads DAGVTQSPTHLIKTRGQQVTLRCSPKSGHDTVSWYQQALGQGPQFIFQYYEEEERQRGNFPDRFSGHQFPNYSSELNVNALLLGDSALYLCASSLNRREQYFGPGTRLTVT.

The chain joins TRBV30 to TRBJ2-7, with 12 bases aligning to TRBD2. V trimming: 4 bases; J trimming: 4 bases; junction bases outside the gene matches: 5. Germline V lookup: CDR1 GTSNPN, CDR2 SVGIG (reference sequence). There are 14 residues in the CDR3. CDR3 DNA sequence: TGTGCCTGGACCCCGACTAGCGGGAGTTACGAGCAGTACTTC. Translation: CAWTPTSGSYEQYF.

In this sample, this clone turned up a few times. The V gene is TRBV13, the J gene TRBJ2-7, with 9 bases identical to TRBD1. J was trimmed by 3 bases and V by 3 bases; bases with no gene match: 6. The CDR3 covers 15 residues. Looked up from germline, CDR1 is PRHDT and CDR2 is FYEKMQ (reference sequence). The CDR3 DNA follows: TGTGCCAGCAGCTTGGGGCGACAGGGGGTCTACGAGCAGTACTTC. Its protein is CASSLGRQGVYEQYF.

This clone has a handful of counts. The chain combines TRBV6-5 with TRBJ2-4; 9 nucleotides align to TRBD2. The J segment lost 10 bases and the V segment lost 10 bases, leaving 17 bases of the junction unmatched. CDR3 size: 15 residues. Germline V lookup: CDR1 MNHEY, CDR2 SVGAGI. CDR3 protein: CATTLLTSGFQIQYF. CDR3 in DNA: TGTGCCACGACCCTTTTGACTAGCGGATTCCAAATTCAGTACTTC.

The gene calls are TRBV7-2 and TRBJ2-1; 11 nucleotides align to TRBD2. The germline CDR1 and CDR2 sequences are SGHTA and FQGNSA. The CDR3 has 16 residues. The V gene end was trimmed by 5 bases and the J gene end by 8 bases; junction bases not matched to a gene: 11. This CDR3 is CASSPPRGTSGYEQFF. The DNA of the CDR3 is TGTGCCAGCAGCCCCCCCCGCGGGACTAGCGGATATGAGCAGTTCTTC.

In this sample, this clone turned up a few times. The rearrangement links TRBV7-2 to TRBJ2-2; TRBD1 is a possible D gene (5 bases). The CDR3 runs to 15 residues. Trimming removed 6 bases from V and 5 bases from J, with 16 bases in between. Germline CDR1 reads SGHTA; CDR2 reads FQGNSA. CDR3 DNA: TGTGCCAGCAGACCCTGGGGCCAGGTTACCGGGGAGCTGTTTTTT. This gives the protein CASRPWGQVTGELFF.

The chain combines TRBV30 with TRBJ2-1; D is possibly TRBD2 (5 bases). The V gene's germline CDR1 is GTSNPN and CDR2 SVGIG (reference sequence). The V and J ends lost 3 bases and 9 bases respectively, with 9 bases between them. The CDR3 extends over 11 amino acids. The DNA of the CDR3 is TGTGCCTGGAGCGCCCGGGGTGAGCAGTTCTTC. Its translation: CAWSARGEQFF. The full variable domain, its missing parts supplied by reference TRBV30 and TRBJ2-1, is SQTIHQWPATLVQPVGSPLSLECTVEGTSNPNLYWYRQAAGRGLQLLFYSVGIGQISSEVPQNLSASRPQDRQFILSSKKLLLSDSGFYLCAWSARGEQFFGPGTRLTVL.

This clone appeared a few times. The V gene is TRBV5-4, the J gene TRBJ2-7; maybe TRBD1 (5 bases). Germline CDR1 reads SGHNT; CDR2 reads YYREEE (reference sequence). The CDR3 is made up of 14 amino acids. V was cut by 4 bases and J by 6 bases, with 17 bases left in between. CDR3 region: CASSPTSTGPEQYF. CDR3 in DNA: TGTGCCAGCAGCCCCACCTCTACAGGCCCCGAGCAGTACTTC.

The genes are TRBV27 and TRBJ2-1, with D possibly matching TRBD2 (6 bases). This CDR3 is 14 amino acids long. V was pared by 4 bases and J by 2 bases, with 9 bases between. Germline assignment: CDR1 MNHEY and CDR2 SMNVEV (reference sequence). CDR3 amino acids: CASSWRAPYNEQFF. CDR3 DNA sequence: TGTGCCAGCAGTTGGAGGGCCCCCTACAATGAGCAGTTCTTC.

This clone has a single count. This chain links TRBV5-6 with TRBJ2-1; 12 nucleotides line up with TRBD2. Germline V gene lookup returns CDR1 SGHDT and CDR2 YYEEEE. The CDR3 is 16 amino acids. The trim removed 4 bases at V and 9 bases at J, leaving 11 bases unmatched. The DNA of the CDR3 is TGTGCCAGCAGCCGACTAGCGGGAGCCAGGGGGGGTGAGCAGTTCTTC. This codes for CASSRLAGARGGEQFF. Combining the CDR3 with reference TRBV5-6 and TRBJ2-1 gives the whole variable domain DAGVTQSPTHLIKTRGQQVTLRCSPKSGHDTVSWYQQALGQGPQFIFQYYEEEERQRGNFPDRFSGHQFPNYSSELNVNALLLGDSALYLCASSRLAGARGGEQFFGPGTRLTVL.

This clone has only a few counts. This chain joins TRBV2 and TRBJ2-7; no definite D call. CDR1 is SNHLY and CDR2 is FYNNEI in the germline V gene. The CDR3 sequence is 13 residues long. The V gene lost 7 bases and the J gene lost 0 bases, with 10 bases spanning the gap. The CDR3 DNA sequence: TGTGCCAGCAACCCGGTTAACTCCTACGAGCAGTACTTC. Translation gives CASNPVNSYEQYF.

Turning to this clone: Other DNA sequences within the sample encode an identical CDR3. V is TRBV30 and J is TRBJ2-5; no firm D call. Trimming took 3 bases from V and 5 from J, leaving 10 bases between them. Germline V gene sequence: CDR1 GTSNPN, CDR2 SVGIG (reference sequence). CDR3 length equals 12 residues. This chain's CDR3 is CAWSPGGETQYF. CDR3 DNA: TGTGCCTGGAGCCCGGGTGGGGAGACCCAGTACTTC.

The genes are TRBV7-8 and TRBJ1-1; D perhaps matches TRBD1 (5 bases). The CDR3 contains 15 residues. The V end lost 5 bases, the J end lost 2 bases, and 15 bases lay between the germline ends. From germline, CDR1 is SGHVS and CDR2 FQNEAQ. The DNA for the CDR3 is TGTGCCAGCAGCCCCTACAGGTTTCTAAACACTGAAGCTTTCTTT. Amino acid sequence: CASSPYRFLNTEAFF.

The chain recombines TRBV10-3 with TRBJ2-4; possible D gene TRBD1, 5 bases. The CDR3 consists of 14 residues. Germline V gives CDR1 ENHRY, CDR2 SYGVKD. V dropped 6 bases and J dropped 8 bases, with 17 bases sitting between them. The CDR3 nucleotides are TGTGCCATCAGCCGCCAGGGCAGCGAGGACATTCAGTACTTC. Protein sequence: CAISRQGSEDIQYF.

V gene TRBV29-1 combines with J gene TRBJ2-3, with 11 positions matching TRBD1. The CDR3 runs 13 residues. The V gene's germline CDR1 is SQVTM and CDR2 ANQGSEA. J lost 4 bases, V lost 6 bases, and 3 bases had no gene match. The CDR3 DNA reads TGCAGCGTGGAGGGACAGGGGGCAGATACGCAGTATTTT. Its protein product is CSVEGQGADTQYF.

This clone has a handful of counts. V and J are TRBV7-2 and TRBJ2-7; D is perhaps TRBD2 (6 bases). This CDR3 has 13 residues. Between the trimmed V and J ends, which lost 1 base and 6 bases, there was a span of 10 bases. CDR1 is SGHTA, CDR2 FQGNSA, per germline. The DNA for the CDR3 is TGTGCCAGCAGCTTAGGGGACTGGTTCGAGCAGTACTTC. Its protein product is CASSLGDWFEQYF.

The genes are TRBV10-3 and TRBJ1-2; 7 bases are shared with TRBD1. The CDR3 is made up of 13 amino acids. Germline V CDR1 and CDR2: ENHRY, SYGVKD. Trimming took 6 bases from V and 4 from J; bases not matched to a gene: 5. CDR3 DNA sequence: TGTGCCATCAGGGAACAGGGGCCCTATGGCTACACCTTC. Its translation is CAIREQGPYGYTF.

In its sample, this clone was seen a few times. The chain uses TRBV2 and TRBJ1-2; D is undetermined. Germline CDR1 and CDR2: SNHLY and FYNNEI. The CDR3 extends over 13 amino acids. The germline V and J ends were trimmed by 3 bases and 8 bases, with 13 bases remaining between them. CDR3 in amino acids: CASSDRPGGGYTF. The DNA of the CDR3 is TGTGCCAGCAGTGATCGGCCAGGTGGGGGCTACACCTTC.